The rows below give T cell receptor beta chains drawn from one sample of a study of blood T cells in healthy people across ages. TCRdb processed the 5' RACE reads anew with MiXCR; each CDR3 protein has one entry. The repertoire holds fewer than 1,200,000 distinct CDR3 sequences, under 30% seen once, with 0.65% to 0.75% in the top ten. A further study also used this sample, focusing on T cells of mothers and their children.

The sequencing input was blood. The receptors stem from a girl between 2 and 10 years old in good health. The CDR3 runs from the conserved cysteine through the conserved F or W. A D gene is named only where the DNA matches it firmly. Size tells how often a clone was seen (once, few, many) or the class of an expanded clone, and some rows leave it out.

DNA: TGTGCCAGCAGCGCCATTGCAGGGGGTTTCGACGAGCAGTACTTC
CDR3: CASSAIAGGFDEQYF
J: TRBJ2-7
V: TRBV9
D: TRBD1
size: .

DNA: TGTGCCAGCAGTTTGGACAGGGGGCCCTCTGGGGCCAACGTCCTGACTTTC
CDR3: CASSLDRGPSGANVLTF
J: TRBJ2-6
V: TRBV28
D: TRBD1
size: few

DNA: TGTGCCAGCAGCTTACCGCTTTACTATGGCTACACCTTC
CDR3: CASSLPLYYGYTF
J: TRBJ1-2
V: TRBV5-6
D: .
size: .

DNA: TGCAGCGTGCGAACTGTGGACAGTCTAGCCAAAAACATTCAGTACTTC
CDR3: CSVRTVDSLAKNIQYF
J: TRBJ2-4
V: TRBV29-1
D: .
size: .

DNA: TGCAGCGTTGAAGGGGGTTGGACAGGTGGGGATGGCTACACCTTC
CDR3: CSVEGGWTGGDGYTF
J: TRBJ1-2
V: TRBV29-1
D: TRBD1
size: .

DNA: TGTGCCAGCGGAGGTAGGGGGGGAAACCAAGAGACCCAGTACTTC
CDR3: CASGGRGGNQETQYF
J: TRBJ2-5
V: TRBV2
D: .
size: .

DNA: TGCAGTGCTAGAGATTCCAGCCGGACTAGCGGAGCTATCGGGTCCTACGAGCAGTACTTC
CDR3: CSARDSSRTSGAIGSYEQYF
J: TRBJ2-7
V: TRBV20-1
D: TRBD2
size: .

DNA: TGTGCCAGCAGCCAGGAACCTAGCTTAAACATTCAGTACTTC
CDR3: CASSQEPSLNIQYF
J: TRBJ2-4
V: TRBV4-2
D: .
size: few

DNA: TGTGCCAGCAGCTTCGGGCGGGGGAAAACGAACACCGGGGAGCTGTTTTTT
CDR3: CASSFGRGKTNTGELFF
J: TRBJ2-2
V: TRBV7-9
D: TRBD2
size: few

DNA: TGTGCCATCAGTGAGTCACCGGACAGGTACAATGAGCAGTTCTTC
CDR3: CAISESPDRYNEQFF
J: TRBJ2-1
V: TRBV10-3
D: TRBD1
size: .

DNA: TGTGCCAGCAGCCGGGGGGGCGGTAAAGATACGCAGTATTTT
CDR3: CASSRGGGKDTQYF
J: TRBJ2-3
V: TRBV11-2
D: TRBD2
size: .

DNA: TGTGCCAGCAGTAGGGGGACAGACTCTAGTTACAATGAGCAGTTCTTC
CDR3: CASSRGTDSSYNEQFF
J: TRBJ2-1
V: TRBV27
D: TRBD1
size: many

DNA: TGCAGTGCTACTAACCCGACGGGGGAGACCCAGTACTTC
CDR3: CSATNPTGETQYF
J: TRBJ2-5
V: TRBV20-1
D: .
size: few

DNA: TGTGCCAGCAGCGGACTCTTAGGGGAGACCCAGTACTTC
CDR3: CASSGLLGETQYF
J: TRBJ2-5
V: TRBV3-1
D: .
size: .

DNA: TGCAGCGTTGAAGATAAGGGACTAGAATCTTATGAGCAGTTCTTC
CDR3: CSVEDKGLESYEQFF
J: TRBJ2-1
V: TRBV29-1
D: TRBD2
size: few

DNA: TGTGCCAGCAGCCGGAGACCCGGGACTAGCAGAGATACGCAGTATTTT
CDR3: CASSRRPGTSRDTQYF
J: TRBJ2-3
V: TRBV14
D: TRBD2
size: .

DNA: TGTGCCAGCAGTGTTCCAGCGGGGGGGCGATTCGATGAGCAGTTCTTC
CDR3: CASSVPAGGRFDEQFF
J: TRBJ2-1
V: TRBV2
D: TRBD2
size: once

DNA: TGTGCCAGTAGTATCTCGGGATACTCCTACAATGAGCAGTTCTTC
CDR3: CASSISGYSYNEQFF
J: TRBJ2-1
V: TRBV19
D: .
size: few

DNA: TGTGCCAGCAGCTTTATATCTCCGGGACAGGGGCCATTGTTTCCCAAAGCTTTCTTT
CDR3: CASSFISPGQGPLFPKAFF
J: TRBJ1-1
V: TRBV5-6
D: TRBD1
size: .

DNA: TGCAGTGTCACCAGACTAGCGGCGGAGAATGAGCAGTTCTTC
CDR3: CSVTRLAAENEQFF
J: TRBJ2-1
V: TRBV20-1
D: TRBD2
size: .

DNA: TGTGCCAGCTCACTTCCCGCGGGGCGCTGGACTGAAGCTTTCTTT
CDR3: CASSLPAGRWTEAFF
J: TRBJ1-1
V: TRBV18
D: .
size: few

DNA: TGTGCCAGCAGCCCCACGGGACTAGCGGGACACCTGAGCACAGATACGCAGTATTTT
CDR3: CASSPTGLAGHLSTDTQYF
J: TRBJ2-3
V: TRBV7-3
D: TRBD2
size: .

DNA: TGTGCCAGCAGCTCTCTGATCGAGAAAAACATTCAGTACTTC
CDR3: CASSSLIEKNIQYF
J: TRBJ2-4
V: TRBV7-9
D: .
size: few

DNA: TGCAGCGTTGAAGACGGGAGGGCCCCAGATACGCAGTATTTT
CDR3: CSVEDGRAPDTQYF
J: TRBJ2-3
V: TRBV29-1
D: TRBD2
size: many

DNA: TGTGCCACCAGTGATGCGGCGGGGGGACAAGAGACCCAGTACTTC
CDR3: CATSDAAGGQETQYF
J: TRBJ2-5
V: TRBV24-1
D: TRBD2
size: few

DNA: TGTGCCAGCACCCTACCCCCTGAAGCTTTCTTT
CDR3: CASTLPPEAFF
J: TRBJ1-1
V: TRBV12-3/TRBV12-4
D: .
size: .

DNA: TGTGCCAGCAGCCATGGACAGGGAGGAAACACCGGGGAGCTGGTTTTT
CDR3: CASSHGQGGNTGELVF
J: TRBJ2-2
V: TRBV4-2
D: TRBD1
size: .

DNA: TGTGCCAGCACCCGGCGGCCTGGAGGAGGGGAGACCCAGTACTTC
CDR3: CASTRRPGGGETQYF
J: TRBJ2-5
V: TRBV12-3/TRBV12-4
D: .
size: once

DNA: TGTGCCAGCCTCAGGGATCCCTACGAGCAGTACTTC
CDR3: CASLRDPYEQYF
J: TRBJ2-7
V: TRBV6-1
D: .
size: few

DNA: TGTGCCAGCAGCTTTGGGACAGGATCATTAACCTACGAGCAGTACTTC
CDR3: CASSFGTGSLTYEQYF
J: TRBJ2-7
V: TRBV5-6
D: TRBD1
size: .

DNA: TGTGCCAGCAGTTCCACGCCTGCGAGCAATGAGCAGTTCTTC
CDR3: CASSSTPASNEQFF
J: TRBJ2-1
V: TRBV12-3/TRBV12-4
D: .
size: .

DNA: TGCAGCGCGATGGGTAGTTTTGCGGGCCAGAACACTGAAGCTTTCTTT
CDR3: CSAMGSFAGQNTEAFF
J: TRBJ1-1
V: TRBV29-1
D: .
size: .

DNA: TGCGCCAGCAGTTTGGTCGGGAGATTCCCCTACGAGCAGTACTTC
CDR3: CASSLVGRFPYEQYF
J: TRBJ2-7
V: TRBV27
D: .
size: few

DNA: TGTGCCAGCAGTACTACAGGGATGTGGGAGCAGTACTTC
CDR3: CASSTTGMWEQYF
J: TRBJ2-7
V: TRBV2
D: .
size: .

DNA: TGCAGTGCCAGGGAAACAGGGGGTGGGCAGCCCCAGCATTTT
CDR3: CSARETGGGQPQHF
J: TRBJ1-5
V: TRBV20-1
D: TRBD1
size: few

DNA: TGCAGCGTTGAAGATTTGGACGGGAAGGGAAACACCATATATTTT
CDR3: CSVEDLDGKGNTIYF
J: TRBJ1-3
V: TRBV29-1
D: .
size: .

DNA: TGTACCAGCAGTGTCTGGAGTGAAGCAACTAATGAAAAACTGTTTTTT
CDR3: CTSSVWSEATNEKLFF
J: TRBJ1-4
V: TRBV6-1
D: .
size: .

DNA: TGTGCCAGCAGCGTGGGTCCTACAGGGTTTGATGAAAAACTGTTTTTT
CDR3: CASSVGPTGFDEKLFF
J: TRBJ1-4
V: TRBV9
D: .
size: .

DNA: TGTGCCAGCAGCTTAGATTCCGTCAGAGGGGGAAAACTGTTTTTT
CDR3: CASSLDSVRGGKLFF
J: TRBJ1-4
V: TRBV11-2
D: .
size: few

DNA: TGCAGTGCTAGAGATCGGAGCGGGAGGGCCGGGTACAATGAGCAGTTCTTC
CDR3: CSARDRSGRAGYNEQFF
J: TRBJ2-1
V: TRBV20-1
D: TRBD2
size: .

DNA: TGCAGCGCCGCGGGACTGGCGGGAGTCGGAGTGCAGTATTTT
CDR3: CSAAGLAGVGVQYF
J: TRBJ2-3
V: TRBV29-1
D: TRBD2
size: few

DNA: TGTGCCAGCAGCCATAAGGGGGACACCATAAGGCAGCCCCAGCATTTT
CDR3: CASSHKGDTIRQPQHF
J: TRBJ1-5
V: TRBV7-2
D: .
size: .

DNA: TGCAGTGCTAGCCAAGGCAAGGGGCACTATGGCTACACCTTC
CDR3: CSASQGKGHYGYTF
J: TRBJ1-2
V: TRBV20-1
D: .
size: .

DNA: TGTGCCAGCAGCTTACCTCACCCGGGGGGTTCAAAGACCCAGTACTTC
CDR3: CASSLPHPGGSKTQYF
J: TRBJ2-5
V: TRBV7-2
D: TRBD2
size: .

DNA: TGTGCCAGCAGCCAAGGATCATATGGGGGGGGCCGATTAAATGAGCAGTTCTTC
CDR3: CASSQGSYGGGRLNEQFF
J: TRBJ2-1
V: TRBV4-2
D: .
size: many

DNA: TGCGCCAGCAGCCATGAGGGGCCCAACACCGGGGAGCTGTTTTTT
CDR3: CASSHEGPNTGELFF
J: TRBJ2-2
V: TRBV4-3
D: .
size: .

DNA: TGTGCCACCCAACGCGGTACGCTAGCGGGAGATTTAGTTGAGCAGTTCTTC
CDR3: CATQRGTLAGDLVEQFF
J: TRBJ2-1
V: TRBV6-1
D: TRBD2
size: .

DNA: TGTGCCAGCAGCCCCTTAGTTGAAGCTTTCTTT
CDR3: CASSPLVEAFF
J: TRBJ1-1
V: TRBV7-9
D: .
size: .